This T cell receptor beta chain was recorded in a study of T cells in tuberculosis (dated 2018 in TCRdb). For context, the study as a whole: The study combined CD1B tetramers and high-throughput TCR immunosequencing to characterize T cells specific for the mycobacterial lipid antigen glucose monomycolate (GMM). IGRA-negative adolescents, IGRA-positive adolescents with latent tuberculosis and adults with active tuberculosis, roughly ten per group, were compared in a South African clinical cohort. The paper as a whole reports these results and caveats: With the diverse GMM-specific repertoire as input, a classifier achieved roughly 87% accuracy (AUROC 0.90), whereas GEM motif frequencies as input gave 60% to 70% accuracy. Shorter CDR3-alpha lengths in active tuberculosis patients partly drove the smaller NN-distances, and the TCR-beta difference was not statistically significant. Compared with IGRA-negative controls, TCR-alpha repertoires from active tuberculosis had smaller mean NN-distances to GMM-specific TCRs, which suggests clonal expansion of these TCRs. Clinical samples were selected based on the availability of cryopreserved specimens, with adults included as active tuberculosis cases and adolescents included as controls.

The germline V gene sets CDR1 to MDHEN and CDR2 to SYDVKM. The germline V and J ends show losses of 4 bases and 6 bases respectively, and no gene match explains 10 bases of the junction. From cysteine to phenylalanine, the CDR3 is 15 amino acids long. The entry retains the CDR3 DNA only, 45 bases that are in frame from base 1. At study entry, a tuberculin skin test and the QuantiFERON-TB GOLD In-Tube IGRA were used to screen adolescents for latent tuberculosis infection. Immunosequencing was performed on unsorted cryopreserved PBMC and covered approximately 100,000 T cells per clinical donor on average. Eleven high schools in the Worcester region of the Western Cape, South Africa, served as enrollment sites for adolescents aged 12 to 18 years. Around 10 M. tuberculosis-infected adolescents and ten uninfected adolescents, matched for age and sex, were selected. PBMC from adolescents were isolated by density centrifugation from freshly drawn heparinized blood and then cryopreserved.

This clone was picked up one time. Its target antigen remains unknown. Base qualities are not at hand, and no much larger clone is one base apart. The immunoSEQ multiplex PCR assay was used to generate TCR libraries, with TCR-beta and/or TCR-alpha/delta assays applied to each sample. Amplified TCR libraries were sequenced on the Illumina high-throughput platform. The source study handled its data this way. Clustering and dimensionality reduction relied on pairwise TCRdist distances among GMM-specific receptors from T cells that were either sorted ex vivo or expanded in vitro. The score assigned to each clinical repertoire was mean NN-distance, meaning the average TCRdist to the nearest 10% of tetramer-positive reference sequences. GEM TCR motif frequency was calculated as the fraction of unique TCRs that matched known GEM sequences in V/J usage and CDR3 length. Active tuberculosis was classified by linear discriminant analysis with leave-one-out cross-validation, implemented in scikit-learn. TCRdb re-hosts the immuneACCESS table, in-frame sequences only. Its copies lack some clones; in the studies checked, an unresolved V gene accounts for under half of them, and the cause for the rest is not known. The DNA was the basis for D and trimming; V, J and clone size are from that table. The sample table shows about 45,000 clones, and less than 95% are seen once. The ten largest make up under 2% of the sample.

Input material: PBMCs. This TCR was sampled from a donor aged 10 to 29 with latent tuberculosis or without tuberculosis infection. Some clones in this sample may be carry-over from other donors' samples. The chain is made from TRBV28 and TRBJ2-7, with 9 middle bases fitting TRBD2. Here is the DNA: TGTGCCAGCAGTTCCCCGGCTAGCGGGGCGGGCGAGCAGTACTTC. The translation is CASSSPASGAGEQYF.